The 27 T cell receptor beta chains below all came from one sample that was sequenced in a study of blood T cell repertoires in COVID-19. Clones were sequenced by immunoSEQ multiplex PCR, and TCRdb holds only the in-frame ones, with some missing. The data contain a few hundred thousand clones, 80% to 85% of them singletons. Input material: PBMCs or T cells enriched from blood (not recorded which). Source of these receptors: a man aged 50-60 years who had recovered from COVID-19.

This rearrangement joins TRBV12-5 to TRBJ1-1; no clear D. The CDR3 extends over 13 amino acids. Per the germline V gene, CDR1 is LGHNT and CDR2 is FRNRAP. V shed 0 bases and J shed 8 bases, with 10 bases lying between them. In DNA form, the CDR3 reads TGTGCTAGTGGTTTGGTATCGGGTACCGAAGCTTTCTTT. It specifies CASGLVSGTEAFF.

This clone has more than one count but fewer than ten. The CDR3 reads CASSHQDIVVGEAFF. CDR3 bases: TGTGCCAGCAGCCACCAGGACATTGTCGTGGGTGAAGCTTTCTTT. The chain has TRBV4-2 and TRBJ1-1; maybe TRBD1 (5 bases). CDR3 length: 15 residues. Germline CDR1 LGHNA, CDR2 YNFKEQ. The V gene lost 3 bases and the J gene lost 7 bases, with 18 bases spanning the gap.

This clone appeared a few times. The chain is built from TRBV7-2 and TRBJ2-2; maybe TRBD2 (6 bases). V dropped 5 bases and J dropped 6 bases, with 10 bases sitting between them. CDR3 length: 13 amino acids. Germline V lookup: CDR1 SGHTA, CDR2 FQGNSA. For the CDR3, the DNA is TGTGCCAGCAGCATCGGGGGAGCCGGGGAGCTGTTTTTT. This codes for CASSIGGAGELFF. Variable domain in full (rest from reference TRBV7-2 and TRBJ2-2): GAGVSQSPSNKVTEKGKDVELRCDPISGHTALYWYRQSLGQGLEFLIYFQGNSAPDKSGLPSDRFSAERTGGSVSTLTIQRTQQEDSAVYLCASSIGGAGELFFGEGSRLTVL.

V usage is TRBV6-4 and J usage is TRBJ2-2, with 12 bases matching TRBD1. CDR1 MRHNA and CDR2 SNTAGT come from the germline V gene. The CDR3 is 14 amino acids. V gave up 8 bases and J gave up 4 bases; unmatched junction bases: 2. CDR3 DNA: TGTGCCAGCTCGGGACAGGGGGCCACCGGGGAGCTGTTTTTT. Its protein is CASSGQGATGELFF.

This clone turned up a few times. The chain combines TRBV10-1 with TRBJ2-3, with TRBD1 identical over 10 bases. After removal of 3 bases from V and 4 bases from J, the junction contained 1 base not matched to a gene. The CDR3 consists of 14 residues. Germline assignment: CDR1 WNHNN and CDR2 SYGVQD (reference sequence). The CDR3 region is CASSEGTGADTQYF. CDR3 sequence (DNA): TGCGCCAGCAGTGAAGGGACAGGGGCAGATACGCAGTATTTT.

The rearrangement links TRBV29-1 to TRBJ1-2; possibly TRBD1 for D (6 bases). The length of the CDR3 is 17 residues. Germline-derived CDR1 and CDR2 are SQVTM and ANQGSEA. V was cut by 1 base and J by 3 bases, with 21 bases left in between. The CDR3 here is CSVEGGDQSGGYYGYTF. Written as DNA, the CDR3 is TGCAGCGTTGAAGGTGGGGACCAAAGTGGGGGCTACTATGGCTACACCTTC.

In this sample, this clone turned up a few times. V is TRBV28 and J is TRBJ1-3, with 7 positions matching TRBD1. CDR1 and CDR2 from the germline V gene are MDHEN and SYDVKM. Trimming took 5 bases from V and 0 from J; bases not matched to a gene: 7. The CDR3 contains 16 residues. The CDR3 spells CASSLPRGISGNTIYF. The CDR3 DNA sequence: TGTGCCAGCAGTCTCCCCAGGGGGATCTCTGGAAACACCATATATTTT.

V is TRBV28 and J is TRBJ2-1, with 8 positions matching TRBD1. The length of the CDR3 is 15 residues. From germline, CDR1 is MDHEN and CDR2 SYDVKM. V lost 6 bases, J lost 4 bases, and 8 bases stayed unmatched. The CDR3 sequence: CASRKGTGDYNEQFF. The CDR3 coding sequence is TGTGCCAGCAGGAAAGGGACAGGAGATTACAATGAGCAGTTCTTC.

The V call is TRBV3-1 (or the pseudogene TRBV3-2), the J call TRBJ2-3; D perhaps matches TRBD1 (5 bases). The germline CDR1 and CDR2 sequences are LGHDT and YNNKEL (reference sequence). V gave up 1 base and J gave up 2 bases, with 13 bases separating them. There are 16 residues in the CDR3. The CDR3 reads CASSQAQGYNTDTQYF. The CDR3 bases are TGTGCCAGCAGCCAAGCCCAGGGCTATAACACAGATACGCAGTATTTT.

The rearrangement uses TRBV2 and TRBJ2-7; maybe TRBD2 (6 bases). CDR1 is SNHLY and CDR2 is FYNNEI in the germline V gene. Trimming stripped 7 bases from V and 9 bases from J, with 25 bases between. CDR3 length equals 15 residues. DNA of the CDR3: TGTGCCAGCACCGGGCGGGGATGGCCGGGTACCGGGCAGTACTTC. Protein: CASTGRGWPGTGQYF.

This rearrangement joins TRBV4-1 to TRBJ2-1; possible D gene TRBD2, 5 bases. The CDR3 is 16 residues long. CDR1 and CDR2 from the germline V gene are MGHRA and YSYEKL. Trimming cost V 1 base and J 2 bases, with 12 bases left between them. The CDR3 DNA reads as TGCGCCAGCAGCCAAGCCTACGGGGTTACCTACAATGAGCAGTTCTTC. The encoded protein is CASSQAYGVTYNEQFF.

The chain joins TRBV24-1 to TRBJ2-7; 9 bases agree with TRBD1. CDR1 KGHDR and CDR2 SFDVKD come from the germline V gene. The CDR3 is 15 residues long. V lost 4 bases and J lost 5; bases outside the gene matches: 8. CDR3 in amino acids: CATSETGTGLDEQYF. CDR3 DNA: TGTGCCACCAGTGAAACCGGGACAGGGCTAGACGAGCAGTACTTC.

The chain employs TRBV19 and TRBJ1-2, with 9 bases matching TRBD1. Per the germline V gene, CDR1 is LNHDA and CDR2 is SQIVND (reference sequence). The CDR3 loop spans 15 amino acids. The V gene end was trimmed by 1 base and the J gene end by 6 bases; junction bases not matched to a gene: 6. CDR3 protein: CASSIGDRVSHGYTF. The CDR3 DNA reads as TGTGCCAGTAGTATAGGGGACAGGGTCTCCCATGGCTACACCTTC.

V gene TRBV4-1 combines with J gene TRBJ1-1, with TRBD1 matching over 8 bases. Trimming cost V 4 bases and J 3 bases; bases outside gene matches: 7. Germline V gene data show CDR1 as MGHRA and CDR2 as YSYEKL. CDR3 size: 15 residues. The CDR3: CASSRRQGQDTEAFF. The DNA for the CDR3 is TGCGCCAGCAGCCGCCGACAGGGGCAGGACACTGAAGCTTTCTTT.

The chain couples TRBV27 to TRBJ2-7, with TRBD1 identical over 7 bases. V dropped 5 bases and J dropped 2; count of bases not matched to a gene: 6. The CDR3 runs to 14 residues. CDR1 is MNHEY and CDR2 is SMNVEV in the germline V gene (reference sequence). As DNA, the CDR3 is TGTGCCAGCAGTACTGTTCAGGGGGCCTACGAGCAGTACTTC. Its translation is CASSTVQGAYEQYF.

This chain connects TRBV7-2 to TRBJ2-7; the match to TRBD1 covers 8 bases. CDR1 SGHTA and CDR2 FQGNSA come from the germline V gene. The CDR3 runs to 17 residues. V dropped 0 bases and J dropped 0; count of bases not matched to a gene: 7. Here the CDR3 DNA reads TGTGCCAGCAGCTTAGCAATAGGCAGGGGGCTCTCCTACGAGCAGTACTTC. Encoded protein: CASSLAIGRGLSYEQYF.

The chain combines TRBV10-1 with TRBJ2-7, with 10 positions matching TRBD1. With V trimmed by 6 bases and J by 2 bases, 4 bases remained unmatched. This CDR3 region has 14 residues. Germline CDR1 and CDR2: WNHNN and SYGVQD (reference sequence). For the CDR3, the DNA is TGCGCCAGCAGGGCCGGGACAGGGGCCTACGAGCAGTACTTC. Its protein is CASRAGTGAYEQYF.

This clone was counted a single time. V usage is TRBV5-1 and J usage is TRBJ2-5; TRBD1 is a possible D gene (6 bases). The CDR3 consists of 14 residues. V lost 3 bases and J 6 bases, leaving 15 bases between the germline ends. Germline V lookup: CDR1 SGHRS, CDR2 YFSETQ. Here the CDR3 reads CASSSQGYDQTQYF. The CDR3 DNA follows: TGCGCCAGCAGCTCTCAGGGGTATGATCAGACCCAGTACTTC.

This rearrangement joins TRBV14 to TRBJ1-2; no clear D. Looked up from germline, CDR1 is SGHDN and CDR2 is FVKESK. CDR3 length: 14 residues. V was shortened by 0 bases and J by 14 bases, with 19 bases between the two germline ends. This CDR3 is CASSQDGMSLVSTF. CDR3 nucleotides: TGTGCCAGCAGCCAAGATGGCATGTCCCTCGTCTCTACCTTC. Combining the CDR3 with reference TRBV14 and TRBJ1-2 gives the whole variable domain EAGVTQFPSHSVIEKGQTVTLRCDPISGHDNLYWYRRVMGKEIKFLLHFVKESKQDESGMPNNRFLAERTGGTYSTLKVQPAELEDSGVYFCASSQDGMSLVSTFGSGTRLTVV.

The V and J genes are TRBV18 and TRBJ2-4, with D possibly TRBD1 on 7 matching bases. Germline V gene data show CDR1 as KGHSH and CDR2 as LQKENI. The CDR3 totals 13 residues. V was pared by 3 bases and J by 7 bases, with 10 bases between. The CDR3 coding sequence is TGTGCCAGCTCACCTCAGGGGGGCAACATTCAGTACTTC. Its translation: CASSPQGGNIQYF. The full variable domain, rest sourced from reference TRBV18 and TRBJ2-4, is NAGVMQNPRHLVRRRGQEARLRCSPMKGHSHVYWYRQLPEEGLKFMVYLQKENIIDESGMPKERFSAEFPKEGPSILRIQQVVRGDSAAYFCASSPQGGNIQYFGAGTRLSVL.

This chain uses TRBV2 with TRBJ1-3, with D perhaps TRBD1 (6 bases). Germline V gives CDR1 SNHLY, CDR2 FYNNEI. Deletions cut 1 base from V and 0 bases from J, with 10 bases between. CDR3 size: 16 residues. The CDR3 coding sequence is TGTGCCAGCAGTGAAGGGACAGCCGTCTCTGGAAACACCATATATTTT. Its protein is CASSEGTAVSGNTIYF. The full variable domain, its missing parts supplied by reference TRBV2 and TRBJ1-3, is EPEVTQTPSHQVTQMGQEVILRCVPISNHLYFYWYRQILGQKVEFLVSFYNNEISEKSEIFDDQFSVERPDGSNFTLKIRSTKLEDSAMYFCASSEGTAVSGNTIYFGEGSWLTVV.

Worth noting for this clone: Other nucleotide sequences in the sample specify the same CDR3. The chain combines TRBV27 with TRBJ2-7; the match to TRBD1 covers 7 bases. The CDR3 has 15 amino acids. CDR1 and CDR2 from the germline V gene are MNHEY and SMNVEV (reference sequence). V trimming: 0 bases; J trimming: 0 bases; junction bases outside the gene matches: 2. CDR3 nucleotide sequence: TGTGCCAGCAGTTTATCGAGGGGGCTCTCCTACGAGCAGTACTTC. The encoded protein is CASSLSRGLSYEQYF.

The V gene is TRBV15, the J gene TRBJ1-5; 7 bases fit TRBD1. The length of the CDR3 is 15 residues. V gave up 4 bases and J gave up 0 bases; unmatched junction bases: 3. Germline CDR1 reads LNHNV; CDR2 reads YYDKDF (reference sequence). The CDR3 DNA is TGTGCCACCAGCATTGGACAGGATAGCAATCAGCCCCAGCATTTT. Translated, it gives CATSIGQDSNQPQHF. Together with reference TRBV15 and TRBJ1-5, the CDR3 gives the full variable domain: DAMVIQNPRYQVTQFGKPVTLSCSQTLNHNVMYWYQQKSSQAPKLLFHYYDKDFNNEADTPDNFQSRRPNTSFCFLDIRSPGLGDTAMYLCATSIGQDSNQPQHFGDGTRLSIL.

The chain uses TRBV28 and TRBJ1-2, with D perhaps matching TRBD1 (5 bases). Per germline, CDR1 MDHEN and CDR2 SYDVKM. The V and J ends lost 5 bases and 4 bases respectively, with 5 bases between them. The length of the CDR3 is 11 residues. The CDR3 sequence: CASSDSYGYTF. The CDR3 DNA reads as TGTGCCAGCAGTGACAGCTATGGCTACACCTTC.

The chain is built from TRBV18 and TRBJ2-1; 14 bases are a match to TRBD2. J lost 9 bases, V lost 4 bases, and 5 bases had no gene match. The CDR3 contains 15 residues. The germline CDR1 and CDR2 sequences are KGHSH and LQKENI. CDR3: CASSRGLAGESEQFF. In DNA, the CDR3 is TGTGCCAGCTCACGGGGACTAGCGGGGGAATCTGAGCAGTTCTTC.

The chain joins TRBV12-5 to TRBJ1-2, with D tentatively TRBD1 (5 bases). The V end was cut by 0 bases, the J end by 8 bases, with 13 bases between. The CDR3 loop spans 14 amino acids. Germline V gene sequence: CDR1 LGHNT, CDR2 FRNRAP. The chain's CDR3 is CASGLVLRQSGYTF. CDR3 bases: TGTGCTAGTGGTTTGGTACTTCGACAGTCGGGCTACACCTTC.

In regard to this clone: The sample has other DNA sequences that encode this CDR3 too. This sequence joins TRBV9 and TRBJ2-5; a weak D match, TRBD2 (6 bases). V gave up 0 bases and J gave up 3 bases, with 9 bases separating them. This CDR3 has 14 residues. The germline gives CDR1 SGDLS, CDR2 YYNGEE. CDR3 loop: CASSVGAGKETQYF. CDR3 nucleotides: TGTGCCAGCAGCGTAGGGGCGGGGAAAGAGACCCAGTACTTC.